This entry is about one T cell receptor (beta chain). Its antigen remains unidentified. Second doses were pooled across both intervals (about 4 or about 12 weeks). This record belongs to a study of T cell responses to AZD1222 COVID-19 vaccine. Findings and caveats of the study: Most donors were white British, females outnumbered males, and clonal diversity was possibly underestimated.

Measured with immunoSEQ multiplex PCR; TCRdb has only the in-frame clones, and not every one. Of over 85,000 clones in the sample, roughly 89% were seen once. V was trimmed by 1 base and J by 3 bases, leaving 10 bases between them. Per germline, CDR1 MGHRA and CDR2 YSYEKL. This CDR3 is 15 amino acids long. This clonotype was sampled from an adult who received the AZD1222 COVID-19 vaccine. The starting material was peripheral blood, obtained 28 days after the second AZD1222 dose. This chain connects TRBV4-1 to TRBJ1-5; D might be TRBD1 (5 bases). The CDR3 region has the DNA TGCGCCAGCAGCCAAGTTGGGGCCACCAATCAGCCCCAGCATTTT. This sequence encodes CASSQVGATNQPQHF.